The table lists the clone carrying this TCR beta chain with a few counts. The antigen remains undetermined. This record comes from a study of immune heterogeneity within non-small cell lung tumors. Notes on the study in general: Tumor sites in a patient shared identical dominant CDR3 beta clonotypes and also carried site-unique high-frequency clones.

Multiplex PCR relied on 32 V and 13 J primers to amplify TCR beta CDR3. TCRdb reprocessed the multiplex PCR reads with MiXCR, giving one entry per CDR3 protein. Altogether approximately 4,300 distinct CDR3 sequences are present, around 25% being singletons, with the ten largest covering 12%. Template input, which was bulk tumor genomic DNA, totaled 450 to 600 ng per sample. Multiple widely separated biopsies were taken from each primary tumor at surgery. Curative surgery was performed on patients who had untreated, newly diagnosed non-small cell lung cancer. Sequencing was performed on lung tumor tissue. This sequence was found in a man aged 55 to 69 with non-small cell lung cancer.

Here the CDR3 DNA reads TGCAGTGCTAGAATAGGAGACGGGCCCCAGCATTTT. Encoded protein: CSARIGDGPQHF. The rearrangement links TRBV20-1 to TRBJ1-5; D is undetermined. Germline V gene sequence: CDR1 DFQATT, CDR2 SNEGSKA (reference sequence). This CDR3 region has 12 residues. V lost 2 bases and J 9 bases, leaving 11 bases between the germline ends.